Listed here are 16 T cell receptor beta chains from one sample, sequenced in a study of cytomegalovirus exposure and HLA in healthy donors. PCR used 60 Vbeta primers and 13 Jbeta primers. TCRdb's copy holds only in-frame clones and misses some; the assay was immunoSEQ multiplex PCR. The sample gives about 50,000 clones, over 80% of which show up once; roughly 1.5% is in the top ten. Sequencing used PBMCs. These receptors were obtained from a young man in good health and CMV-seronegative.

The chain combines TRBV30 with TRBJ2-7, with TRBD1 identical over 8 bases. CDR1 GTSNPN and CDR2 SVGIG come from the germline V gene (reference sequence). The V gene end was trimmed by 2 bases and the J gene end by 3 bases; junction bases not matched to a gene: 9. The CDR3 loop spans 15 amino acids. CDR3 sequence (DNA): TGTGCCTGGAGTAGGAATACAGGGGGGTTCTACGAGCAGTACTTC. It specifies CAWSRNTGGFYEQYF.

The chain links TRBV10-1 to TRBJ2-7; no definite D call. Germline values: CDR1 WNHNN, CDR2 SYGVQD (reference sequence). V was cut by 6 bases and J by 5 bases, with 14 bases left in between. CDR3 size: 13 residues. The CDR3 nucleotides read TGCGCCAGCAGGCCCCCTGGGCTCGACGAGCAGTACTTC. Translation: CASRPPGLDEQYF.

This chain joins TRBV15 and TRBJ1-1; TRBD1 matches at 9 bases. This CDR3 spans 21 amino acids. From germline, CDR1 is LNHNV and CDR2 YYDKDF (reference sequence). The J segment lost 0 bases and the V segment lost 0 bases, leaving 17 bases of the junction unmatched. This chain's CDR3 is CATSRDGRGQGRIIMNTEAFF. Written as DNA, the CDR3 is TGTGCCACCAGCAGAGATGGTCGAGGACAGGGGCGTATTATCATGAACACTGAAGCTTTCTTT.

The J gene is TRBJ2-1, the V gene TRBV10-3; weak D call: TRBD1 (6 bases). V was trimmed by 0 bases and J by 2 bases, leaving 11 bases between them. This CDR3 has 16 amino acids. In germline, CDR1 is ENHRY, CDR2 SYGVKD. DNA for the CDR3: TGTGCCATCAGTGAGTCACGACAGGAACCCTACAATGAGCAGTTCTTC. Its translation: CAISESRQEPYNEQFF.

This clone was seen a handful of times. The chain employs TRBV10-3 and TRBJ2-5, with 7 bases fitting TRBD1. CDR1 is ENHRY and CDR2 is SYGVKD in the germline V gene. The CDR3 covers 13 residues. J was trimmed by 1 base and V by 11 bases; bases with no gene match: 7. The CDR3 DNA sequence: TGTGCCTTCCTGACAGGGACCCAAGAGACCCAGTACTTC. Its protein is CAFLTGTQETQYF.

The gene calls are TRBV18 and TRBJ2-1, with TRBD1 matching 7 bases. Per germline, CDR1 KGHSH and CDR2 LQKENI. The CDR3 runs 15 residues. V gave up 4 bases and J gave up 4 bases; unmatched junction bases: 7. Here the CDR3 reads CASSRQGFHYNEQFF. The CDR3 DNA follows: TGTGCCAGCTCACGACAGGGTTTTCATTACAATGAGCAGTTCTTC.

V is TRBV6-1 and J is TRBJ1-5; tentatively, D is TRBD1 (6 bases). Germline V gene sequence: CDR1 MNHNS, CDR2 SASEGT. This CDR3 spans 14 amino acids. V was pared by 2 bases and J by 7 bases, with 12 bases between. The CDR3 loop reads CASSEPQGWQPQHF. The CDR3 bases are TGTGCCAGCAGTGAACCACAGGGCTGGCAGCCCCAGCATTTT.

This CDR3 reads CASSPSGTASYEQYF. The CDR3 nucleotides are TGTGCCAGCAGTCCGTCCGGGACAGCGTCCTACGAGCAGTACTTC. V gene TRBV6-5 combines with J gene TRBJ2-7, with 7 nucleotides matching TRBD1. The V gene end was trimmed by 5 bases and the J gene end by 1 base; junction bases not matched to a gene: 8. Germline CDR1 is MNHEY and CDR2 is SVGAGI. The CDR3 is 15 amino acids.

This chain joins TRBV30 and TRBJ2-3; 8 bases align to TRBD1. Looked up from germline, CDR1 is GTSNPN and CDR2 is SVGIG (reference sequence). V was clipped by 5 bases and J by 2 bases; unmatched bases: 6. The CDR3 length is 14 residues. The CDR3 DNA sequence: TGTGCCTGGTCCCAGGGGGCCAACACAGATACGCAGTATTTT. The encoded protein is CAWSQGANTDTQYF.

The chain recombines TRBV28 with TRBJ1-1; 9 nucleotides line up with TRBD1. The CDR3 runs 15 residues. Germline CDR1 is MDHEN and CDR2 is SYDVKM. J lost 6 bases, V lost 4 bases, and 9 bases had no gene match. The CDR3 sequence: CASSSETGGYAEAFF. The CDR3 DNA reads as TGTGCCAGCAGTTCAGAGACAGGGGGATACGCTGAAGCTTTCTTT. Using reference TRBV28 and TRBJ1-1 for the parts outside the CDR3, the full variable domain is DVKVTQSSRYLVKRTGEKVFLECVQDMDHENMFWYRQDPGLGLRLIYFSYDVKMKEKGDIPEGYSVSREKKERFSLILESASTNQTSMYLCASSSETGGYAEAFFGQGTRLTVV.

This chain connects TRBV11-1 to TRBJ1-1, with a tentative D call TRBD1 (5 bases). V was clipped by 6 bases and J by 0 bases, with 20 bases between them. The germline V gene encodes CDR1 SGHAT and CDR2 FQDESV (reference sequence). The CDR3 runs to 17 residues. In DNA, the CDR3 is TGTGCCAGCAGTTTTAGGTCCTTGGGGCAACTGAACACTGAAGCTTTCTTT. This gives the protein CASSFRSLGQLNTEAFF. Together with reference TRBV11-1 and TRBJ1-1, the CDR3 gives the full variable domain: EAEVAQSPRYKITEKSQAVAFWCDPISGHATLYWYRQILGQGPELLVQFQDESVVDDSQLPKDRFSAERLKGVDSTLKIQPAELGDSAMYLCASSFRSLGQLNTEAFFGQGTRLTVV.

The sample holds a few counts of this clone. V usage is TRBV25-1 and J usage is TRBJ2-3; maybe TRBD2 (6 bases). This CDR3 comprises 17 residues. The V gene's germline CDR1 is MGHDK and CDR2 SYGVNS. The V gene lost 2 bases and the J gene lost 2 bases, with 17 bases spanning the gap. The DNA for the CDR3 is TGTGCCAGCAGTGAAAAGGAGGGACGGGGGAACACAGATACGCAGTATTTT. Encoded protein: CASSEKEGRGNTDTQYF.

The gene calls are TRBV10-3 and TRBJ1-2; no clear D. The CDR3 spans 14 residues. V lost 1 base, J lost 7 bases, and 13 bases lay in between. Germline CDR1 is ENHRY and CDR2 is SYGVKD. The CDR3 DNA is TGTGCCATCAGTGAGTTACTCTCGGTGAGTGGCTACACCTTC. This gives the protein CAISELLSVSGYTF.

This rearrangement joins TRBV11-3 to TRBJ2-7; 9 nucleotides agree with TRBD1. This CDR3 region has 13 residues. Germline-derived CDR1 and CDR2 are SGHNT and YENEEA. The J segment lost 5 bases and the V segment lost 6 bases, leaving 5 bases of the junction unmatched. The CDR3 nucleotides read TGTGCCAGCAGGCCCGGGACAGGGAACGAGCAGTACTTC. Its translation is CASRPGTGNEQYF.

Worth noting for this clone: This CDR3 fails to terminate in the conserved phenylalanine or tryptophan, so it likely reflects a read error. The genes are TRBV6-1 and TRBJ2-6; D is undetermined. Germline V gene lookup returns CDR1 MNHNS and CDR2 SASEGT. CDR3 length: 15 amino acids. V was clipped by 2 bases and J by 0 bases, with 5 bases between them. The CDR3 here is CASSERSSGANVLTV. The DNA of the CDR3 is TGTGCCAGCAGTGAAAGGAGCTCTGGGGCCAACGTCCTGACTGTC.

This sequence joins TRBV29-1 and TRBJ2-1; TRBD1 aligns across 9 bases. The CDR3 spans 12 residues. V lost 3 bases, J lost 10 bases, and 4 bases stayed unmatched. Germline-derived CDR1 and CDR2 are SQVTM and ANQGSEA. The CDR3 sequence: CSVDTGGNEQFF. CDR3 nucleotides: TGCAGCGTTGATACAGGGGGCAACGAGCAGTTCTTC.